The clone carrying this T cell receptor (beta chain) was counted many times. V lost 6 bases, J lost 0 bases, and 7 bases stayed unmatched. The germline gives CDR1 MNHEY, CDR2 SMNVEV (reference sequence). The CDR3 runs to 17 residues. The TCRbeta library was prepared with unique molecular identifiers. In TCRdb, the PCR reads were re-called with MiXCR into one record per CDR3 protein. Of fewer than 350,000 distinct CDR3 sequences listed, 11% were seen once; the top ten hold less than 25%. The sample is drawn from a study of T-cell reconstitution after alpha-beta-depleted transplantation in children. The rearrangement links TRBV27 to TRBJ2-6; 8 bases match TRBD1. The sequences come from peripheral blood, collected 180 days after TCRalphabeta/CD19-depleted stem cell transplant. This TCR derives from a male patient under 10 years old who had a stem cell transplant for chronic granulomatous disease, so the T cells may come from the graft donor. DNA for the CDR3: TGTGCCAGCAGAACACGGGACAGGAGCTCTGGGGCCAACGTCCTGACTTTC. Translated, it gives CASRTRDRSSGANVLTF.